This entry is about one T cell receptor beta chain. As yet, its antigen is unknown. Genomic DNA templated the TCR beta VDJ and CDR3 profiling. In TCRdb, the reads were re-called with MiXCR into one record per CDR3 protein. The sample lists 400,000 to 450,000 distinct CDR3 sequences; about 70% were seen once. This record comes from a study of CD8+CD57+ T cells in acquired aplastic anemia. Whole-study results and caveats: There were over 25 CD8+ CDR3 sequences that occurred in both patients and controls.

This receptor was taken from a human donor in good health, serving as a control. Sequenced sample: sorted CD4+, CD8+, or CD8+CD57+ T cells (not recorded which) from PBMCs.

CDR3 protein: CASSPYQGHPEPQHF. The CDR3 DNA sequence: TGTGCCAGCAGTCCTTACCAGGGGCACCCCGAGCCCCAGCATTTT. The chain couples TRBV6-1 to TRBJ1-5, with D tentatively TRBD1 (6 bases). CDR1 and CDR2 from the germline V gene are MNHNS and SASEGT. The CDR3 is made up of 15 amino acids. V shed 5 bases and J shed 8 bases, with 19 bases lying between them.